The rows below give T cell receptor beta chains drawn from one sample of a study of blood T cell repertoires in COVID-19. Assay: immunoSEQ multiplex PCR; the TCRdb copy retains only in-frame clones and omits some. This sample yields approximately 140,000 clones, of which 85% to 90% are seen a single time; 1.2% belongs to the top ten. Sequencing used PBMCs or T cells enriched from blood (not recorded which). Receptors were obtained from a woman aged 30 to 39 with acute COVID-19. Both conserved end residues are trimmed from each CDR3. A D gene is named only where the DNA matches it firmly.

j_call: TRBJ1-5; v_call: TRBV19; d_call: TRBD1; cdr3_aa: ASTSNVGTGTGFQPQH
j_call: TRBJ2-5; v_call: TRBV11-2; d_call: NA; cdr3_aa: ASSPRDSLLQETQY
j_call: TRBJ2-1; v_call: TRBV7-2; d_call: TRBD2; cdr3_aa: ASGKFGLAGPGNEQF
j_call: TRBJ1-2; v_call: TRBV29-1; d_call: TRBD1; cdr3_aa: SARGTGRGYGYT
j_call: TRBJ1-2; v_call: TRBV27; d_call: TRBD1; cdr3_aa: ASSWDRDHGYT
j_call: TRBJ2-7; v_call: TRBV30; d_call: NA; cdr3_aa: AWSGLGGREQY
j_call: TRBJ2-7; v_call: TRBV28; d_call: TRBD2; cdr3_aa: ASSPPGREGSYEQY
j_call: TRBJ2-3; v_call: TRBV24-1; d_call: NA; cdr3_aa: ATSDFLTGPSTDTQY
j_call: TRBJ2-7; v_call: TRBV9; d_call: TRBD2; cdr3_aa: ASSVRALADSYEQY
j_call: TRBJ2-7; v_call: TRBV27; d_call: TRBD1; cdr3_aa: ASSSRTGSPTYEQY
j_call: TRBJ2-1; v_call: TRBV19; d_call: TRBD2; cdr3_aa: ASSKGLVYNEQF
j_call: TRBJ1-2; v_call: TRBV7-2; d_call: NA; cdr3_aa: ASSLGAGRARGYT
j_call: TRBJ1-1; v_call: TRBV14; d_call: NA; cdr3_aa: ASSQGSTEAF
j_call: TRBJ2-7; v_call: TRBV19; d_call: TRBD2; cdr3_aa: ASSIGLAGYEQY
j_call: TRBJ2-2; v_call: TRBV5-1; d_call: NA; cdr3_aa: ASRDIANTGELF
j_call: TRBJ2-4; v_call: TRBV5-4; d_call: TRBD2; cdr3_aa: ASSLNAAGGLAKNIQY